This TCR beta chain was sequenced in a study of a mutant IDH1 vaccine in newly diagnosed glioma. The wider study: Vaccination was launched 4-6 weeks after radiotherapy alone, or with temozolomide cycles.

As concerns this clone: Its specificity is not known.

Per germline, CDR1 MDHEN and CDR2 SYDVKM. V lost 4 bases and J lost 7; bases outside the gene matches: 5. The CDR3 is 15 residues long. Time point described: week 11, during vaccination. All doses held 300 ug of mutant IDH1 20-mer peptide, with topical imiquimod. Libraries were prepared by immunoSEQ multiplex PCR; TCRdb keeps only in-frame clonotypes and omits some of them. The table shows under 150,000 clones, with around four fifths occurring only once. Sequencing was performed on PBMCs, taken from a glioma patient whose treatment included an IDH1 peptide vaccine. This clonotype was obtained from a middle-aged man with glioma. J is TRBJ1-5 and V is TRBV28; TRBD1 agrees at 12 bases. The CDR3 coding sequence is TGTGCCAGCAGTTCGGGACAGGGGGCGAGGCAGCCCCAGCATTTT. It specifies CASSSGQGARQPQHF. Drawing the rest from reference TRBV28 and TRBJ1-5, the complete variable domain is DVKVTQSSRYLVKRTGEKVFLECVQDMDHENMFWYRQDPGLGLRLIYFSYDVKMKEKGDIPEGYSVSREKKERFSLILESASTNQTSMYLCASSSGQGARQPQHFGDGTRLSIL.